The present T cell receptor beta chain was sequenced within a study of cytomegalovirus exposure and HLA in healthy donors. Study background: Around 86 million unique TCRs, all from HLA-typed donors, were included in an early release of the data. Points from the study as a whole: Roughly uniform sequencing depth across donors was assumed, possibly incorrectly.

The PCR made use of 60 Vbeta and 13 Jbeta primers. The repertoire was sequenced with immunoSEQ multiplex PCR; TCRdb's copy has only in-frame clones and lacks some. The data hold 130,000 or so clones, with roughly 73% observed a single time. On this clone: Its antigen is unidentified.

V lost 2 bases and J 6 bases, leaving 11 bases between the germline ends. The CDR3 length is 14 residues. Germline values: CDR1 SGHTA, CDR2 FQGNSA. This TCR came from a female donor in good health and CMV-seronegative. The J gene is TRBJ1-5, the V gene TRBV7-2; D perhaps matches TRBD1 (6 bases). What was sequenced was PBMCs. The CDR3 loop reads CASSLTQGFQPQHF. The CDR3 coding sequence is TGTGCCAGCAGCTTAACACAGGGTTTTCAGCCCCAGCATTTT. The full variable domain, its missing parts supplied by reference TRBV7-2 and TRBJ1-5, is GAGVSQSPSNKVTEKGKDVELRCDPISGHTALYWYRQSLGQGLEFLIYFQGNSAPDKSGLPSDRFSAERTGGSVSTLTIQRTQQEDSAVYLCASSLTQGFQPQHFGDGTRLSIL.